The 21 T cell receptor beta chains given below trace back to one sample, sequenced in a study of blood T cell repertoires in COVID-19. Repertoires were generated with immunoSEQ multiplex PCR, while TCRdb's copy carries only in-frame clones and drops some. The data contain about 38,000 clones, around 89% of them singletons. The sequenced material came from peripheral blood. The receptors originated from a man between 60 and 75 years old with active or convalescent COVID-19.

The CDR3 loop is CASSPPVGTGVFF. The CDR3, as DNA: TGTGCCAGCAGCCCCCCGGTGGGGACAGGGGTGTTCTTC. The genes are TRBV6-2 or TRBV6-3 and TRBJ2-1; 10 nucleotides match TRBD1. V lost 6 bases, J lost 15 bases, and 11 bases stayed unmatched. Per the germline V gene, CDR1 is MNHEY and CDR2 is SVGEGT. The CDR3 consists of 13 residues.

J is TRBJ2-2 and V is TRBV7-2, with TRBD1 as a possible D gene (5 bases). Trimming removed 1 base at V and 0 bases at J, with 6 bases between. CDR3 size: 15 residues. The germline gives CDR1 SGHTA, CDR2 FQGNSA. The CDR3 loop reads CASSLEGANTGELFF. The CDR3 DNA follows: TGTGCCAGCAGCTTAGAAGGGGCGAACACCGGGGAGCTGTTTTTT.

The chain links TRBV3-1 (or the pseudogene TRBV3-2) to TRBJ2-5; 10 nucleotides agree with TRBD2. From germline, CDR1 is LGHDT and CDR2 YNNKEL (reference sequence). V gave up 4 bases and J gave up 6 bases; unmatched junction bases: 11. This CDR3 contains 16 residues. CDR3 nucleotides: TGTGCCAGCAGCCGGGTGGGTAGCGGGAGGTCCCAGACCCAGTACTTC. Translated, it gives CASSRVGSGRSQTQYF.

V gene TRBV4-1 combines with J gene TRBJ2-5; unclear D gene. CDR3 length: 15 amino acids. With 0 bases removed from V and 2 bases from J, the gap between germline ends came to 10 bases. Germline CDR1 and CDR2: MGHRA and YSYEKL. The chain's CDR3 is CASSQDSARQETQYF. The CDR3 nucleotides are TGCGCCAGCAGCCAAGATTCCGCTAGACAAGAGACCCAGTACTTC.

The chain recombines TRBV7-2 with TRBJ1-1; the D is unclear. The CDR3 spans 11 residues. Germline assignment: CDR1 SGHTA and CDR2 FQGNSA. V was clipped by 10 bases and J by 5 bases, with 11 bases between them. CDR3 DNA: TGTGCCAATACGGGGTTTACTGAAGCTTTCTTT. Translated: CANTGFTEAFF.

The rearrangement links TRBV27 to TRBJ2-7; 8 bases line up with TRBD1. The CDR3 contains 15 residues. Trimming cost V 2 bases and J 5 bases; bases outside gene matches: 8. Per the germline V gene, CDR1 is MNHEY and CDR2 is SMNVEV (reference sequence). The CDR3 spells CASSLLGDRGHEQYF. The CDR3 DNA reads TGTGCCAGCAGTTTACTTGGTGACAGGGGCCACGAGCAGTACTTC.

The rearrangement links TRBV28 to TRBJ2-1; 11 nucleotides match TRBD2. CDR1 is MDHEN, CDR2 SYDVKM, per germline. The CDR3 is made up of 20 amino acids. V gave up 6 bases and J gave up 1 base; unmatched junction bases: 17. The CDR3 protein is CASSHDRVGASGGSYNEQFF. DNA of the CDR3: TGTGCCAGCAGCCACGACAGGGTGGGGGCTAGCGGGGGGTCCTACAATGAGCAGTTCTTC.

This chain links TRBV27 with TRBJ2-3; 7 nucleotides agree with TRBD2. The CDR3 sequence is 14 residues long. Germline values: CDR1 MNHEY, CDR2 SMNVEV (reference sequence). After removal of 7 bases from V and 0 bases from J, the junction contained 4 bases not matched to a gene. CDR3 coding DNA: TGTGCCAGCACCCGGACTAGGAGCACAGATACGCAGTATTTT. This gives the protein CASTRTRSTDTQYF.

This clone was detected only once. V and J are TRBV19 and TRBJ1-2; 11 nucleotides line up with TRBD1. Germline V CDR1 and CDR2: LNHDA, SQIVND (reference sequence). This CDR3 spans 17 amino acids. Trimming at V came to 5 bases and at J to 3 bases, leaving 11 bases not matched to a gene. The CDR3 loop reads CASSQIGQGAPHYGYTF. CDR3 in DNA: TGTGCCAGTAGTCAAATCGGACAGGGGGCCCCCCACTATGGCTACACCTTC.

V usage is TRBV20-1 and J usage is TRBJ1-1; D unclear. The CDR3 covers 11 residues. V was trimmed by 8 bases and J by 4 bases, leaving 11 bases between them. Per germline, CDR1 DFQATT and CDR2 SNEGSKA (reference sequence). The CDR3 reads CSLRPTTEAFF. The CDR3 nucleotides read TGCAGTTTGAGGCCCACCACTGAAGCTTTCTTT.

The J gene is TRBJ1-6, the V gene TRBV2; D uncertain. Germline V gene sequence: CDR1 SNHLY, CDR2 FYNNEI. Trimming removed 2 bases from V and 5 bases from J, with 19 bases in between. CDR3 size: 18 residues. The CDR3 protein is CASSEPTERPQNNSPLHF. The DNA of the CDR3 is TGTGCCAGCAGTGAACCGACCGAACGGCCACAGAATAATTCACCCCTCCACTTT. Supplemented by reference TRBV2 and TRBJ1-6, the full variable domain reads EPEVTQTPSHQVTQMGQEVILRCVPISNHLYFYWYRQILGQKVEFLVSFYNNEISEKSEIFDDQFSVERPDGSNFTLKIRSTKLEDSAMYFCASSEPTERPQNNSPLHFGNGTRLTVT.

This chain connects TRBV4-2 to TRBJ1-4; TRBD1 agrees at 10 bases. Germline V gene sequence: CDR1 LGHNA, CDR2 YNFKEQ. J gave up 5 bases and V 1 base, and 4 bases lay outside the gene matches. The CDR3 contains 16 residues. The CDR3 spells CASSQGPGQGNEKLFF. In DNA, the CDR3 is TGTGCCAGCAGCCAAGGTCCGGGACAGGGGAATGAAAAACTGTTTTTT.

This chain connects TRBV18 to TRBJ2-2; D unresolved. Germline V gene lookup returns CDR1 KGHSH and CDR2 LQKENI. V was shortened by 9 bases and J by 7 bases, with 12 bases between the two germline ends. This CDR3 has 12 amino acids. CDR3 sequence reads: CASFTAGGELFF. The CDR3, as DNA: TGTGCCAGTTTCACCGCAGGCGGGGAGCTGTTTTTT.

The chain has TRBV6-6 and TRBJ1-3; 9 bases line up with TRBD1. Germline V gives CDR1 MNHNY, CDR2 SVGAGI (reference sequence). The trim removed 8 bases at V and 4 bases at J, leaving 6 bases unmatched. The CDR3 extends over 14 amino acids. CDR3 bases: TGTGCCAGCGAGGACAGGGGACGGGGAAACACCATATATTTT. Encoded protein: CASEDRGRGNTIYF.

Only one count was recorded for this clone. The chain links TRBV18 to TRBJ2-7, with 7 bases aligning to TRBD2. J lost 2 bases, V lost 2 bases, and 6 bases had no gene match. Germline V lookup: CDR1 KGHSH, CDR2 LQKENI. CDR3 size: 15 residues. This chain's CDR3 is CASSPSSGLPYEQYF. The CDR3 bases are TGTGCCAGCTCACCATCTAGCGGACTGCCCTACGAGCAGTACTTC.

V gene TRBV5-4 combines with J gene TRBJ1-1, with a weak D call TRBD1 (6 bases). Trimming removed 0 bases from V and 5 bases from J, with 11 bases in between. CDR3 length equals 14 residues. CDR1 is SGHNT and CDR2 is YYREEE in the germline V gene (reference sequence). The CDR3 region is CASSLVKGGTEAFF. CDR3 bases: TGTGCCAGCAGCTTGGTTAAGGGGGGGACTGAAGCTTTCTTT.

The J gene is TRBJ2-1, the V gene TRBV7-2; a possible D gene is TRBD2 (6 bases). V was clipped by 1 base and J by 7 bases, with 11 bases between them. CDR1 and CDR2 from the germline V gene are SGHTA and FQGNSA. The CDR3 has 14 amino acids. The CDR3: CASSLGRGRNEQFF. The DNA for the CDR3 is TGTGCCAGCAGCTTAGGGCGGGGAAGGAATGAGCAGTTCTTC.

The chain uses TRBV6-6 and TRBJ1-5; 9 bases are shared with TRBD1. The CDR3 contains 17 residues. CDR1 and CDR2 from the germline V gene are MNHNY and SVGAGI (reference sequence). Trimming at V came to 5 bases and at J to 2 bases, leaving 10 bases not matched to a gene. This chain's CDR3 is CASSPGTGSGGNQPQHF. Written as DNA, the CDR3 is TGTGCCAGCAGTCCCGGGACAGGGTCAGGGGGCAATCAGCCCCAGCATTTT.

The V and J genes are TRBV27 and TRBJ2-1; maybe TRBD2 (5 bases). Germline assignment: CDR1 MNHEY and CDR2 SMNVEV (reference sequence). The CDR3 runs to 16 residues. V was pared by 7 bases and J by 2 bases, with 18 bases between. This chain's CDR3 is CASTFGWGAAYNEQFF. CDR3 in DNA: TGTGCCAGCACCTTCGGTTGGGGAGCGGCCTACAATGAGCAGTTCTTC.

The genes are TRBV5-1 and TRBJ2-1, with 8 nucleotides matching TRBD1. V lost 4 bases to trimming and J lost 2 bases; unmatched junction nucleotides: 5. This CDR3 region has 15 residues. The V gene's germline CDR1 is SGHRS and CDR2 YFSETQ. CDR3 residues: CASSLTGVPYNEQFF. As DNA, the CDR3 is TGCGCCAGCAGCCTGACAGGGGTCCCCTACAATGAGCAGTTCTTC.

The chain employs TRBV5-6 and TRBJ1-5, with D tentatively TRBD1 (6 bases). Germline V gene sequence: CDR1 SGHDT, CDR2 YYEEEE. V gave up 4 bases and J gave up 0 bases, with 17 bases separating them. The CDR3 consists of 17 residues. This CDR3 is CASSLAGTRYSNQPQHF. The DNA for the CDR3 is TGTGCCAGCAGCCTGGCGGGGACAAGGTATAGCAATCAGCCCCAGCATTTT.